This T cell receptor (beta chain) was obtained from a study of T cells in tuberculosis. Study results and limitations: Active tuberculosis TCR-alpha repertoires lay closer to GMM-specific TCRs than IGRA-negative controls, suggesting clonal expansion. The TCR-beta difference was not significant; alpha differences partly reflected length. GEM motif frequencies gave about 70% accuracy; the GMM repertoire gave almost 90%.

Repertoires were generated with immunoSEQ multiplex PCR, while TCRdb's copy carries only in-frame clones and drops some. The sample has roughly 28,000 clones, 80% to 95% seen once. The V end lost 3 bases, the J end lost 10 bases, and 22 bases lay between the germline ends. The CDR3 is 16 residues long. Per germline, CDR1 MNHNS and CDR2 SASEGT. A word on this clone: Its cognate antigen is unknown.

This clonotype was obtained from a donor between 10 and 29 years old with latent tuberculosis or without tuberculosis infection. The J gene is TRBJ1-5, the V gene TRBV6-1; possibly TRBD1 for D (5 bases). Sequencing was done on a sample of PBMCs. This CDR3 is CASSDPRQTAYSPQHF. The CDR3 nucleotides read TGTGCCAGCAGTGACCCGCGACAGACAGCTTACAGTCCCCAGCATTTT.